The entry below gives a single T cell receptor (beta chain) sequence along with its context. Other DNA sequences of this sample code for an identical CDR3. This sample's time point: blood 2 weeks post-SBRT. Treatment: 15 Gy SBRT to primary tumor, nephrectomy 4 weeks later. The sample comes from a study of radiation and T cells in renal cell carcinoma. This CDR3 is built from 13 residues. V was trimmed by 1 base and J by 4 bases, leaving 8 bases between them. Germline loops: CDR1 SGHRS, CDR2 YFSETQ. Sequencing used immunoSEQ multiplex PCR; TCRdb keeps in-frame clones, though not all of them. The sample carries roughly 75,000 clones, around 76% recorded once.

The source is a man in his sixties with renal cell carcinoma. The chain uses TRBV5-1 and TRBJ1-1, with D possibly matching TRBD1 (6 bases). Source: blood, taken from a patient whose treatment included radiotherapy and nephrectomy. CDR3 region: CASSLRGGTEAFF. DNA of the CDR3: TGCGCCAGCAGCTTGAGGGGGGGCACTGAAGCTTTCTTT.